This T cell receptor (beta chain) is from a study of a mutant IDH1 vaccine in newly diagnosed glioma. Across the whole study: Across weeks 1, 3, 5, 7, 11, 15, 19 and 23, patients received a vaccination each time, eight in all. An approximately 62% male, approximately 38% female split and a mean age of about 40 years characterized treated patients. Most patients had received both radiotherapy and temozolomide, the prior options being radiotherapy, temozolomide, or both.

Time point denoted: week 11, during vaccination. In every dose of vaccine, 300 ug of mutant IDH1 20-mer peptide was given alongside topical imiquimod. Each astrocytoma in the donors was new, WHO grade 3 or 4, IDH1-mutant and ATRX-lost. The assay was immunoSEQ multiplex PCR, and TCRdb's table has in-frame clones only and misses some. The repertoire holds about 66,000 clones, with approximately 80% as singletons. A note on this clone: The antigen is not known.

The length of the CDR3 is 14 residues. Trimming stripped 6 bases from V and 0 bases from J, with 9 bases between. The V gene's germline CDR1 is MNHEY and CDR2 SMNVEV (reference sequence). This material consisted of PBMCs, taken from a glioma patient whose treatment included an IDH1 peptide vaccine. The chain joins TRBV27 to TRBJ2-4, with D possibly being TRBD1 or TRBD2 (5 bases each). The source is a young man with glioma. This chain's CDR3 is CASRGRLAKNIQYF. The CDR3 bases are TGTGCCAGCAGGGGACGGTTAGCCAAAAACATTCAGTACTTC.